This is a list of T cell receptor beta chains from one sample in a study of blood T cell repertoires in COVID-19. Clones were sequenced by immunoSEQ multiplex PCR, and TCRdb holds only the in-frame ones, with some missing. The sample lists around 71,000 clones, about three quarters occurring once. Sequenced material: peripheral blood. The receptors come from a woman at least 80 years old with active or convalescent COVID-19. Both conserved end residues are part of each CDR3. The D gene is left open where the match is weak. Size is stated for part of the rows, as once, few or many counts, or as a class when the clone is expanded.

d_call j_call v_call clone_size cdr3_aa cdr3_nt
NA TRBJ2-4 TRBV19 NA CASSIVDSGAKNIQYF TGTGCCAGTAGTATAGTTGATAGCGGAGCCAAAAACATTCAGTACTTC
NA TRBJ1-2 TRBV3-1/TRBV3-2 NA CASSQGPLRNYGYTF TGTGCCAGCAGCCAGGGGCCACTACGGAACTATGGCTACACCTTC
TRBD2 TRBJ2-7 TRBV7-2 NA CASGLDGGGYEQYF TGTGCCAGCGGCCTCGACGGCGGGGGATACGAGCAGTACTTC
NA TRBJ2-7 TRBV23-1 NA CASSNRTDRGEQYF TGCGCCAGCAGTAATCGGACAGATCGAGGGGAGCAGTACTTC
NA TRBJ2-7 TRBV6-2/TRBV6-3 NA CASSSGGRYEQYF TGTGCCAGCAGTTCCGGGGGTCGCTACGAGCAGTACTTC
NA TRBJ2-3 TRBV7-6 few CASSESLLAVTSTDTQYF TGTGCCAGCAGCGAGAGCCTCCTAGCTGTAACTAGCACAGATACGCAGTATTTT
TRBD1 TRBJ2-1 TRBV12-5 NA CASGPDRRLSFF TGTGCTAGTGGTCCGGACAGGAGGTTATCGTTCTTC
NA TRBJ2-2 TRBV5-8 NA CASSLSELGWTGELFF TGTGCCAGCAGCTTGAGCGAGCTGGGTTGGACCGGGGAGCTGTTTTTT
TRBD1 TRBJ1-2 TRBV5-5 NA CASSSQPSGGMVSYGYTF TGTGCCAGCAGCTCCCAACCTTCAGGGGGCATGGTCAGCTATGGCTACACCTTC
NA TRBJ2-1 TRBV5-6 few CASNLQGDNEQFF TGTGCCAGCAACTTACAGGGTGACAATGAGCAGTTCTTC
NA TRBJ1-1 TRBV7-2 NA CASSLVPPGQLNTEAFF TGTGCCAGCAGCTTAGTTCCCCCAGGACAGTTGAACACTGAAGCTTTCTTT
TRBD1 TRBJ2-1 TRBV19 NA CASSSLNRGLYNEQFF TGTGCCAGTAGTTCCCTTAACAGGGGCCTATACAATGAGCAGTTCTTC
TRBD2 TRBJ2-7 TRBV11-2 NA CASSLAGGPSYEQYF TGTGCCAGCAGTCTAGCGGGGGGGCCCTCCTACGAGCAGTACTTC
TRBD2 TRBJ2-1 TRBV4-3 once CASSQDVPGGIHEQFF TGCGCCAGCAGCCAAGATGTGCCGGGGGGGATTCATGAGCAGTTCTTC
TRBD1 TRBJ1-1 TRBV25-1 NA CASSDTGQGNTEAFF TGTGCCAGCAGTGATACGGGACAGGGGAACACTGAAGCTTTCTTT
TRBD2 TRBJ2-5 TRBV7-9 NA CASSLAGPAGETQYF TGTGCCAGCAGCCTAGCGGGGCCGGCCGGAGAGACCCAGTACTTC
NA TRBJ1-2 TRBV5-3 many CARSWSGERDGYTF TGTGCCAGAAGCTGGTCGGGGGAGCGGGATGGCTACACCTTC
TRBD2 TRBJ2-7 TRBV7-2 NA CASSLRGVERYF TGTGCCAGCAGCCTCCGGGGGGTCGAGCGGTACTTC
TRBD1 TRBJ2-7 TRBV5-1 NA CASSLLPGQGSEQYF TGCGCCAGCAGCCTCCTCCCGGGACAGGGTTCAGAGCAGTACTTC
NA TRBJ1-6 TRBV30 NA CAWKSENYNSPLHF TGTGCCTGGAAATCAGAAAACTATAATTCACCCCTCCACTTT
TRBD1 TRBJ2-7 TRBV7-2 few CASSQRVGTGFF TGTGCCAGCAGCCAAAGGGTAGGGACAGGCTTTTTC
TRBD1 TRBJ2-1 TRBV15 NA CATSKGQGEYNEQFF TGTGCCACCAGCAAGGGACAGGGGGAATACAATGAGCAGTTCTTC
NA TRBJ1-2 TRBV24-1 NA CAALRYGYTF TGTGCAGCGCTGAGATACGGCTACACCTTC
TRBD1 TRBJ1-6 TRBV6-5 NA CASRTGNSPLHF TGTGCCAGCAGGACAGGGAATTCACCCCTCCACTTT
TRBD1 TRBJ1-6 TRBV5-1 few CASSLLAGGYSPLHF TGCGCCAGCAGCTTGCTGGCAGGGGGATATTCACCCCTCCACTTT
TRBD2 TRBJ2-7 TRBV10-3 once CAISAGGTSRQYF TGTGCCATCAGTGCCGGGGGGACTTCTCGGCAGTACTTC
NA TRBJ1-6 TRBV18 NA CASSPGGANNSPLHF TGTGCCAGCTCACCCGGAGGGGCTAACAATTCACCCCTCCACTTT
NA TRBJ2-7 TRBV7-2 NA CASSLGGFSYEQYF TGTGCCAGCAGCTTAGGAGGGTTCTCCTACGAGCAGTACTTC
TRBD1 TRBJ1-6 TRBV6-1 NA CASSGDSSSYNSPLHF TGTGCCAGCAGTGGGGACAGTAGCTCCTATAATTCACCCCTCCACTTT
TRBD1 TRBJ2-5 TRBV19 NA CASSGGQGTETQYF TGTGCCAGTAGTGGGGGACAGGGGACGGAGACCCAGTACTTC
NA TRBJ1-2 TRBV5-4 NA CASSVTSGTKRNYGYTF TGTGCCAGCAGCGTAACATCCGGGACAAAAAGAAACTATGGCTACACCTTC
TRBD2 TRBJ2-2 TRBV7-2 few CASSLRTSGGALELFF TGTGCCAGCAGCTTGAGGACTAGCGGGGGGGCGTTGGAGCTGTTTTTT
TRBD1 TRBJ2-1 TRBV10-3 NA CAISALTTGGYNEQFF TGTGCCATCAGTGCTCTAACCACAGGGGGCTACAATGAGCAGTTCTTC
TRBD1 TRBJ2-7 TRBV6-1 NA CASSDDRGLDEQYF TGTGCCAGCAGTGACGACAGGGGGTTGGACGAGCAGTACTTC
NA TRBJ2-2 TRBV6-2/TRBV6-3 once CASSLVSLRGTTRTGELFF TGTGCCAGCAGTTTGGTTAGTCTTAGGGGGACTACTCGGACCGGGGAGCTGTTTTTT
NA TRBJ1-4 TRBV30 few CAWSPTDGEKLFF TGTGCCTGGAGTCCCACCGACGGGGAAAAACTGTTTTTT
NA TRBJ1-6 TRBV7-2 NA CASSRDSSSYNSPLHF TGTGCCAGCAGCCGGGACTCTTCCTCCTATAATTCACCCCTCCACTTT
TRBD1 TRBJ1-2 TRBV10-3 once CAISFGQADYGYTF TGTGCCATCAGTTTCGGACAGGCCGACTATGGCTACACCTTC
NA TRBJ2-2 TRBV14 NA CASSQDTYRGELFF TGTGCCAGCAGCCAAGATACGTACAGGGGGGAGCTGTTTTTT
TRBD2 TRBJ2-5 TRBV6-2/TRBV6-3 NA CASSYLAGGSLKTQYF TGTGCCAGCAGTTATTTAGCGGGGGGCTCCCTGAAGACCCAGTACTTC
TRBD2 TRBJ2-3 TRBV19 NA CASSALAGVWGTDTQYF TGTGCCAGTAGTGCCCTAGCGGGGGTGTGGGGCACAGATACGCAGTATTTT
TRBD2 TRBJ2-1 TRBV4-1 NA CASSGGLVSYNEQFF TGCGCCAGCAGCGGCGGACTAGTCTCCTACAATGAGCAGTTCTTC
NA TRBJ1-3 TRBV6-6 NA CASNFDTSGNTIYF TGTGCCAGCAATTTCGACACCTCTGGAAACACCATATATTTT
NA TRBJ1-2 TRBV7-9 NA CASDPPEEFSYGYTF TGTGCCAGCGACCCCCCGGAGGAATTTTCCTATGGCTACACCTTC
NA TRBJ1-2 TRBV19 NA CASSIIGRLYGYTF TGTGCCAGTAGTATCATCGGGAGACTCTATGGCTACACCTTC
NA TRBJ1-2 TRBV7-2 NA CASSHRVDYGYTF TGTGCCAGCAGCCACAGGGTAGACTATGGCTACACCTTC
TRBD1 TRBJ1-1 TRBV10-1 NA CASRSRAGGANGTEAFF TGCGCCAGCAGATCGAGGGCAGGGGGCGCGAATGGCACTGAAGCTTTCTTT
NA TRBJ2-2 TRBV5-6 few CASRATGTRANTGELFF TGTGCCAGCAGGGCAACCGGGACTCGGGCGAACACCGGGGAGCTGTTTTTT
NA TRBJ2-3 TRBV2 many CASSEAQGLDTQYF TGTGCCAGCAGTGAAGCGCAGGGATTGGATACGCAGTATTTT
NA TRBJ2-7 TRBV5-1 NA CASSLTGSYEQYF TGCGCCAGCAGCTTGACGGGCTCCTACGAGCAGTACTTC
NA TRBJ2-2 TRBV5-6 NA CASSSDRSGELFF TGTGCCAGCAGTTCTGACAGGTCGGGGGAGCTGTTTTTT
NA TRBJ1-2 TRBV5-1 NA CASSLMKPYYGYTF TGCGCCAGCAGCTTGATGAAGCCCTACTATGGCTACACCTTC
NA TRBJ2-3 TRBV5-1 NA CASSKPNPGGSDTQYF TGCGCCAGCAGCAAACCAAATCCGGGGGGCTCAGATACGCAGTATTTT
NA TRBJ2-7 TRBV30 NA CAWSAWGDEQYF TGTGCCTGGAGTGCGTGGGGGGACGAGCAGTACTTC
TRBD2 TRBJ2-1 TRBV11-2 NA CASSPTIAGGYNEQFF TGTGCCAGCAGCCCAACTATAGCGGGGGGGTACAATGAGCAGTTCTTC
NA TRBJ1-1 TRBV6-5 NA CASRPPDSEAFF TGTGCCAGCCGCCCCCCGGACAGTGAAGCTTTCTTT
TRBD1 TRBJ2-7 TRBV5-1 many CASSIGTGAYEQYF TGCGCCAGCAGCATAGGGACAGGGGCCTACGAGCAGTACTTC
TRBD1 TRBJ1-2 TRBV12-5 NA CASGDRGYGYTF TGTGCTAGTGGCGACAGGGGCTATGGCTACACCTTC
TRBD1 TRBJ1-1 TRBV5-6 NA CASSWRDRLNTEAFF TGTGCCAGCAGCTGGAGGGACAGATTGAACACTGAAGCTTTCTTT
NA TRBJ2-7 TRBV12-3/TRBV12-4 NA CASRSPGLNEQYF TGTGCCAGCAGATCGCCGGGACTCAACGAGCAGTACTTC